Detailed here is one T cell receptor (beta chain). Its antigen is not yet known. Qualities for individual bases were not recorded, and no much larger clone is one base off. TCRbeta CDR3 regions were amplified from genomic DNA by means of the immunoSEQ Assay, a bias-controlled multiplex PCR. The source study handled its data this way. The number of nucleated cells in each sample was estimated from the amplification of reference gene primers within the assay. Sequence reads were collapsed and filtered to measure the absolute abundance of every unique TCRbeta CDR3 rearrangement. For each sample, productive Simpson clonality was calculated by taking the square root of Simpson's diversity index across productive rearrangements. TCRdb provides this immuneACCESS table in a form limited to in-frame rearrangements. Some clones are lacking; in checked studies, under half of them reflect an unresolved V gene, and why the rest are absent is not known. V and J calls and clone size come straight from that table; D and trimming were deduced from the DNA. Across this sample there are 250,000 to 350,000 clones, with 86% seen only once. The ten most abundant clones make up under 3.5% of the sample.

The data were obtained in a study of blood T cell repertoires in COVID-19 (dated by TCRdb to 2020 to 2021). In the study overall: Samples from collaborators originated in the United States, Italy and Spain and spanned both the acute and convalescent phases of COVID-19. The prospective study material was composed of cDNA or gDNA derived from T cells, B-cell-depleted T cells, or PBMCs. Deeply sampled blood TCRbeta repertoires from subjects exposed to, actively infected with, or recovered from COVID-19 were included in the dataset. The repertoires were released in a freely available public database intended as a resource for research on the immune response to SARS-CoV-2. The samples were drawn from two sources: the first 160 participants of the ongoing ImmuneRACE study, and over 950 subjects contributed by 6 global collaborators. A de-identified subject ID, COVID-19 status, age in years and sex were almost always included in the sample metadata. HLA class I and class II types, where available, came from metadata supplied by the sample provider rather than from assay-based typing.

The collaborating institutions used their own protocols to collect whole blood in K2EDTA tubes. For TCRbeta analysis, collaborator samples were shipped as frozen whole blood, as isolated PBMCs, or as DNA extracted from either sample type. General study outcomes and caveats: The amount of clinical and demographic metadata varied by source and participant and was provided uncurated.

The germline V gene provides CDR1 MNHEY and CDR2 SVGEGT. The CDR3 spans 18 residues, from the cysteine through the phenylalanine. Only the CDR3 DNA stays, 54 bases, in frame from base 1. The V and J ends are trimmed by 0 bases and 0 bases, leaving 12 bases between them. The TCR originated in a woman in her 30s with active or convalescent COVID-19. Input material: peripheral blood. The sequence is built from TRBV6-2 or TRBV6-3 and TRBJ2-6, and possibly TRBD2, on 6 matching bases. The CDR3 corresponds to CASSYSMGGRSGANVLTF. The nucleotide sequence is TGTGCCAGCAGTTACTCGATGGGGGGACGCTCTGGGGCCAACGTCCTGACTTTC.